The source of this T cell receptor beta chain is a study of CD8+CD57+ T cells in acquired aplastic anemia listed by TCRdb under 2018. The study in broad terms: A mean of approximately 3 ug of DNA, ranging from about 0.17 to 30 ug, was extracted from sorted CD4+ and CD8+ cells. An average of approximately 9.8 million reads for CD4+ cells and roughly 11 million reads for CD8+ cells was obtained from healthy donor samples.

TCR repertoires of sorted CD4+ and CD8+ blood T cells from severe aplastic anemia patients and healthy subjects were deep-sequenced in the study. Ficoll-Paque density gradient centrifugation was used to isolate peripheral blood mononuclear cells. Before DNA was extracted, CD4+ and CD8+ T cells were sorted using either FACS or magnetic beads. V is pared back by 5 bases and J by 4 bases, with 12 bases lying between the germline termini. The CDR3 numbers 13 residues from cysteine through phenylalanine. Just CDR3 DNA is preserved here, 39 bases in frame from base 1. CDR1 is given as SGHVS and CDR2 as FNYEAQ, both from the germline V gene. The paper's findings and limits, for the study overall: Twenty-nine CD8+ CDR3 sequences were found in both patients and controls but appeared to be highly expressed in patients and within the immunodominant clones of the patients. No significant difference in CD8+ Simpson's diversity was found between patients and healthy controls (P=0.060).

A note on this clonotype: Its antigen remains unidentified. Qualities for individual bases were not recorded, and no much larger clone is one base off.

Genomic DNA served as template for TCR beta VDJ combination and CDR3 sequence profiling. An Illumina HiSeq 2000 was used for TCR repertoire sequencing. Under the source paper's analysis protocol: Repertoire assessment relied on Simpson's diversity index, CDR3 size and DJ length profiles, and TRBV/TRBJ rearrangement plots. The most abundant DNA sequence in the deep sequencing data was taken as the immunodominant clone. CDR3 amino acid sequences were screened for sharing across subjects and were compared with published repertoires and the VDJdb database. TCRdb reanalyzed the raw reads on its own, using fastp at Q25 for trimming and MiXCR for clone calling, and kept in-frame beta chains. One record per CDR3 amino acid sequence lists the most common genes and DNA. The V and J calls reflect TCRdb's pipeline rather than the authors' work. In all, the sample holds about 81,000 distinct CDR3 sequences, and over 35% of those were seen once. The top ten clonotypes cover approximately 62% of the sample.

The sequence was collected from a human donor in good health, serving as a control. The material sequenced was sorted CD4+, CD8+, or CD8+CD57+ T cells (not recorded which) from PBMCs. The rearrangement combines TRBV7-6 with TRBJ2-7, with the identity of the D gene unclear. The CDR3 has the sequence CASSPPDRYEQYF. The DNA reads TGTGCCAGCAGCCCCCCCGATAGGTACGAGCAGTACTTC. With the rest looked up from the reference TRBV7-6 and TRBJ2-7 genes rather than sequenced, the full variable domain is GAGVSQSPRYKVTKRGQDVALRCDPISGHVSLYWYRQALGQGPEFLTYFNYEAQQDKSGLPNDRFSAERPEGSISTLTIQRTEQRDSAMYRCASSPPDRYEQYFGPGTRLTVT.